The clone carrying this T cell receptor beta chain was recorded at least ten times. Antigen unknown. Authors' data handling: Across clinicopathological groups, CDR3 differences served as the basis for building a distant-metastasis classifier for papillary thyroid cancer. MiXCR reprocessed the PCR reads for TCRdb. The V and J calls shown here were made by TCRdb, not taken from the authors' results. Seen here are about 16,000 clones, approximately 12% observed once, and the top ten hold approximately 16%. These data come from a study of metastatic and nonmetastatic thyroid tumors. Study context: For malignant and benign thyroid patients, tumor or nodule tissue and blood were the sources whose repertoires were compared. General study findings and limits: Within blood and tumor, benign nodules reportedly had significantly lower TCR beta diversity than malignant thyroid tumors did.

There were no patients who had received any treatment before thyroid surgery. V lost 6 bases to trimming and J lost 7 bases, with 18 bases between them. The germline V gene encodes CDR1 MNHNS and CDR2 SASEGT. The CDR3 contains 15 residues. This clonotype originated in a female donor with papillary thyroid cancer or a benign thyroid nodule (not recorded which). Some clones in this sample may be carry-over from other donors' samples. The rearrangement links TRBV6-1 to TRBJ1-4; D unclear. Sequences were obtained from tumor tissue. CDR3 loop: CASSHTSGYGEKLFF. CDR3 in DNA: TGTGCCAGCAGCCACACCTCGGGGTATGGTGAAAAACTGTTTTTT.